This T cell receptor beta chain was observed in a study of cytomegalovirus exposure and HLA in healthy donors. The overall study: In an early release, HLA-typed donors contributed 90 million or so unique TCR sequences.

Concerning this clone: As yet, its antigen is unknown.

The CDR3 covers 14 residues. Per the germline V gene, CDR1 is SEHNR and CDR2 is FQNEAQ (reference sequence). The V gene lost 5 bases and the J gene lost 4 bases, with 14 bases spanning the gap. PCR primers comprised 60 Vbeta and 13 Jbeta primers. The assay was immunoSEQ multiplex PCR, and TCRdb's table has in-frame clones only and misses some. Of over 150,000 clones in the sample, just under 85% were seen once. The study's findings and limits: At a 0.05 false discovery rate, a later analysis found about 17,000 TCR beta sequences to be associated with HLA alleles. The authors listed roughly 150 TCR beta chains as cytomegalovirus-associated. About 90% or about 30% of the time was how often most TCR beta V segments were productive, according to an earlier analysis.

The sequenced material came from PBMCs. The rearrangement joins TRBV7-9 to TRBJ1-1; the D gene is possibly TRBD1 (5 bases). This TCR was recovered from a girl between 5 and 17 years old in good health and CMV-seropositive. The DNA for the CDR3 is TGTGCCAGCAGCCAAACAGGTAGGAGCACTGAAGCTTTCTTT. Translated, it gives CASSQTGRSTEAFF. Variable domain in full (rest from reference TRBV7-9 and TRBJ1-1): DTGVSQNPRHKITKRGQNVTFRCDPISEHNRLYWYRQTLGQGPEFLTYFQNEAQLEKSRLLSDRFSAERPKGSFSTLEIQRTEQGDSAMYLCASSQTGRSTEAFFGQGTRLTVV.